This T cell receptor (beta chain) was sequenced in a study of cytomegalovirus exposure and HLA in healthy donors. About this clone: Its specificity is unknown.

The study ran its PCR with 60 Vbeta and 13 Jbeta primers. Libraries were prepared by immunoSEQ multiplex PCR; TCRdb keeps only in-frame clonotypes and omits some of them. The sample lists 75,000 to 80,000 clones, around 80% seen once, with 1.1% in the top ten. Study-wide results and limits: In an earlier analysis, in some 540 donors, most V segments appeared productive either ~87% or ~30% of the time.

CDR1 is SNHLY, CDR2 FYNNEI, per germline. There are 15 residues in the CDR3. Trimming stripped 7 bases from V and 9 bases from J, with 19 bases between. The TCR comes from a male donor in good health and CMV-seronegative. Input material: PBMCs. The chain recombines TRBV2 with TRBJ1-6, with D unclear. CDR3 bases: TGTGCCAGCAATTTCCGTCCCGTCCGGGGTTCACCCCTCCACTTT. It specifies CASNFRPVRGSPLHF.